These 22 T cell receptor beta chains share one sample of origin, sequenced in a study of radiation and T cells in renal cell carcinoma. Some clones are missing from TCRdb's copy, which holds only in-frame ones; the method was immunoSEQ multiplex PCR. The sample consists of about 25,000 clones, roughly 60% of them appearing once. Indicated treatment: treatment-naive control, cytoreductive nephrectomy. This sample comprised tumor tissue, obtained from a patient whose treatment was nephrectomy without radiotherapy. These receptors were collected from a man aged 40-49 years with renal cell carcinoma.

The chain couples TRBV7-2 to TRBJ1-2; D uncertain. The CDR3 has 13 residues. V lost 5 bases and J 1 base, leaving 8 bases between the germline ends. Germline loops: CDR1 SGHTA, CDR2 FQGNSA. The CDR3 DNA is TGTGCCAGCAGCGCGGCCCTTAACTATGGCTACACCTTC. Residues: CASSAALNYGYTF.

The V gene is TRBV4-3, the J gene TRBJ2-5; no definite D call. The CDR3 loop spans 15 amino acids. CDR1 is LGHNA and CDR2 is YSLEER in the germline V gene. V was shortened by 0 bases and J by 4 bases, with 12 bases between the two germline ends. This CDR3 reads CASSQDLGFTETQYF. CDR3 bases: TGCGCCAGCAGCCAAGATCTTGGGTTCACAGAGACCCAGTACTTC.

This chain uses TRBV6-5 with TRBJ1-6, with D hard to call. The V gene lost 2 bases and the J gene lost 10 bases, with 12 bases spanning the gap. There are 14 residues in the CDR3. Germline V gives CDR1 MNHEY, CDR2 SVGAGI. CDR3 sequence (DNA): TGTGCCAGCAGTTACACGATAGGGAGGTCACCCCTCCACTTT. Translated, it gives CASSYTIGRSPLHF.

The rearrangement joins TRBV19 to TRBJ1-5; 8 nucleotides line up with TRBD1. With V trimmed by 0 bases and J by 4 bases, 11 bases remained unmatched. Germline V gene sequence: CDR1 LNHDA, CDR2 SQIVND (reference sequence). The CDR3 is 18 amino acids. The CDR3 here is CASSIDGWGRGPNQPQHF. As DNA, the CDR3 is TGTGCCAGTAGTATAGATGGCTGGGGCAGGGGGCCTAATCAGCCCCAGCATTTT.

Turning to this clone: Different DNA sequences within this sample yield the same CDR3. The gene calls are TRBV18 and TRBJ2-5; 7 nucleotides agree with TRBD2. V lost 1 base to trimming and J lost 4 bases; unmatched junction nucleotides: 0. CDR1 is KGHSH and CDR2 is LQKENI in the germline V gene. The CDR3 consists of 13 residues. The CDR3 here is CASSPRGGETQYF. For the CDR3, the DNA is TGTGCCAGCTCACCACGGGGGGGAGAGACCCAGTACTTC.

The V and J genes are TRBV5-1 and TRBJ1-4; D is ambiguous. This CDR3 contains 15 residues. CDR1 and CDR2 (germline): SGHRS, YFSETQ. Trimming left V 4 bases short and J 8 bases short, with 18 bases between. In DNA form, the CDR3 reads TGCGCCAGCAGCGTCGCTAAGGGTTCAGAAGAAAAACTGTTTTTT. Translating gives CASSVAKGSEEKLFF.

The gene calls are TRBV6-5 and TRBJ1-5; weak D call: TRBD1 (6 bases). CDR1 and CDR2 from the germline V gene are MNHEY and SVGAGI. The CDR3 contains 12 residues. Trimming took off 5 bases at V and 6 bases at J, with 8 bases between the two ends. The chain's CDR3 is CASSEGGQPQHF. The CDR3 DNA reads as TGTGCCAGCAGTGAAGGGGGTCAGCCCCAGCATTTT.

This sequence joins TRBV30 and TRBJ1-2, with D perhaps matching TRBD1 (5 bases). Germline V gene sequence: CDR1 GTSNPN, CDR2 SVGIG (reference sequence). V was shortened by 2 bases and J by 10 bases, with 11 bases between the two germline ends. The CDR3 spans 11 residues. In nucleotides, the CDR3 is TGTGCCTGGAGTTTTGGGGGGTACTACACCTTC. Translated: CAWSFGGYYTF.

V and J are TRBV6-5 and TRBJ1-1, with D hard to call. Germline lookup yields CDR1 MNHEY and CDR2 SVGAGI. V lost 7 bases, J lost 0 bases, and 9 bases lay in between. There are 13 residues in the CDR3. The DNA of the CDR3 is TGTGCCAGCACGGTCAGTCTGAACACTGAAGCTTTCTTT. Its translation: CASTVSLNTEAFF.

The chain joins TRBV6-6 to TRBJ1-5; a possible D gene is TRBD1 (6 bases). CDR1 MNHNY and CDR2 SVGAGI come from the germline V gene (reference sequence). The CDR3 runs to 16 residues. V was cut by 6 bases and J by 0 bases, with 15 bases left in between. CDR3 DNA sequence: TGTGCCAGCAGATCCCTCGGACAGAGTAGCAATCAGCCCCAGCATTTT. Its protein product is CASRSLGQSSNQPQHF.

The V and J genes are TRBV7-2 and TRBJ1-2; D remains ambiguous. Germline CDR1 SGHTA, CDR2 FQGNSA. The ends were cut back, 0 bases at V and 0 bases at J, with 11 bases in the middle. This CDR3 has 16 amino acids. CDR3: CASSLASGIANYGYTF. The CDR3 region has the DNA TGTGCCAGCAGCTTAGCGTCGGGCATAGCTAACTATGGCTACACCTTC.

The chain employs TRBV7-2 and TRBJ2-7, with a tentative D call TRBD1 (5 bases). The ends were cut back, 3 bases at V and 2 bases at J, with 11 bases in the middle. CDR1 and CDR2 (germline): SGHTA, FQGNSA. The CDR3 length is 14 residues. As DNA, the CDR3 is TGTGCCAGCAGCTTCTCCAGGGTAGCCTACGAGCAGTACTTC. Amino acid sequence: CASSFSRVAYEQYF.

The V and J genes are TRBV5-1 and TRBJ2-5; D remains unclear. CDR3 size: 13 residues. The germline gives CDR1 SGHRS, CDR2 YFSETQ. The V end lost 0 bases, the J end lost 5 bases, and 8 bases lay between the germline ends. CDR3 sequence reads: CASSLEGRETQYF. The DNA of the CDR3 is TGCGCCAGCAGCTTGGAGGGTAGGGAGACCCAGTACTTC.

This clone showed up just a few times. The genes are TRBV6-5 and TRBJ2-5, with 9 bases matching TRBD1. After removal of 6 bases from V and 5 bases from J, the junction contained 10 bases not matched to a gene. CDR3 length equals 15 residues. Germline V gene lookup returns CDR1 MNHEY and CDR2 SVGAGI. CDR3 residues: CASSPHRGREETQYF. The CDR3 bases are TGTGCCAGCAGCCCGCACAGGGGGCGCGAGGAGACCCAGTACTTC.

About this clone: Within the sample, other DNA sequences also encode this same CDR3. The chain uses TRBV4-3 and TRBJ2-5; tentatively, D is TRBD2 (6 bases). With 1 base removed from V and 3 bases from J, the gap between germline ends came to 6 bases. CDR3 size: 13 residues. The germline V gene has CDR1 LGHNA and CDR2 YSLEER. This chain's CDR3 is CASSQGEEETQYF. The CDR3 nucleotides are TGCGCCAGCAGCCAAGGGGAGGAAGAGACCCAGTACTTC.

This clone was counted only a few times. This sequence joins TRBV10-3 and TRBJ1-4; 7 nucleotides match TRBD1. Unmatched junction bases numbered 12, after V lost 3 bases and J lost 8 bases. Germline loops: CDR1 ENHRY, CDR2 SYGVKD. The CDR3 has 16 amino acids. The CDR3 nucleotides are TGTGCCATCAGTGAAAAGGGACAGCAGGGTCGGGAAAAACTGTTTTTT. It yields the protein CAISEKGQQGREKLFF.

This clone turned up a few times. V gene TRBV29-1 combines with J gene TRBJ2-7, with D possibly matching TRBD2 (6 bases). V dropped 4 bases and J dropped 5 bases, with 12 bases sitting between them. The germline V gene has CDR1 SQVTM and CDR2 ANQGSEA. The CDR3 is made up of 12 amino acids. DNA for the CDR3: TGCAGCGTTGGGAGGGTTGGGCACGAGCAGTACTTC. It is translated as CSVGRVGHEQYF.

The chain employs TRBV30 and TRBJ1-5; D gene uncertain. CDR1 and CDR2 from the germline V gene are GTSNPN and SVGIG (reference sequence). The CDR3 consists of 13 residues. Trimming pared 0 bases from V and 0 bases from J, leaving 3 bases between. This CDR3 is CAWSVDSNQPQHF. In nucleotides, the CDR3 is TGTGCCTGGAGTGTGGATAGCAATCAGCCCCAGCATTTT.

This chain joins TRBV5-1 and TRBJ2-4; tentatively, D is TRBD2 (5 bases). Trimming left V 4 bases short and J 4 bases short, with 15 bases between. This CDR3 contains 15 residues. The germline CDR1 and CDR2 sequences are SGHRS and YFSETQ. CDR3 residues: CASSPEEALKNIQYF. DNA of the CDR3: TGCGCCAGCAGCCCTGAGGAGGCCCTAAAAAACATTCAGTACTTC.

This clone has only a few counts. The chain has TRBV2 and TRBJ2-7; TRBD1 might be the D (6 bases). Germline CDR1 reads SNHLY; CDR2 reads FYNNEI. This CDR3 has 12 residues. The V end was cut by 6 bases, the J end by 4 bases, with 10 bases between. DNA for the CDR3: TGTGCCAGCAGGCCCGACAGGTACGAGCAGTACTTC. Translation: CASRPDRYEQYF.

This clone was observed a single time. This clone may be a read error of a much larger clone one base away. J is TRBJ1-4 and V is TRBV5-1; 10 positions match TRBD1. Germline lookup yields CDR1 SGHRS and CDR2 YFSETQ. This CDR3 is 16 amino acids long. The junction had 4 bases not matched to a gene; V was cut back by 0 bases and J by 5 bases. The CDR3 is CASSLGMTGGNEKLFF. The CDR3 bases are TGCGCCAGCAGCTTGGGTATGACAGGGGGCAATGAAAAACTGTTTTTT.

This clone was detected a few times. The rearrangement links TRBV5-6 to TRBJ2-6; unclear D gene. V lost 2 bases and J 7 bases, leaving 1 base between the germline ends. Germline assignment: CDR1 SGHDT and CDR2 YYEEEE. The CDR3 contains 11 residues. CDR3: CASSLANVLTF. The CDR3 DNA sequence: TGTGCCAGCAGCTTAGCCAACGTCCTGACTTTC.